A selection of T cell receptor beta chains follows, all from one sample in a study of circulating CD8 cells and anti-PD-1 response in melanoma. TCRdb passed the reads through MiXCR, listing each CDR3 protein once. This sample has under 200 distinct CDR3 sequences, with around 20% found just once. The material sequenced was CD8+ T cells from PBMCs, taken at baseline or after one month of anti-PD-1 therapy (not recorded which). Receptor source: a human donor with melanoma. The conserved cysteine and the conserved F or W are not part of the CDR3 here.

V | CDR3
TRBV6-2/TRBV6-3 | ASSYLDTGELF
TRBV2 | ASTDFYEQY
TRBV20-1 | SAGGLAKNIQY
TRBV5-5 | ASSHGTGTGKSTEAF
TRBV4-1 | ASSQDRSSLGEQY
TRBV19 | ASRDRGQNIQY
TRBV7-2 | ASSLVGPGARGPPYEQY
TRBV19 | ASSIGAGLSLEQY
TRBV29-1 | SVESPGGRSTDTQY
TRBV19 | ASTPGQGILYEQY
TRBV20-1 | SAREDARGISQPQH
TRBV27 | ASSLSGLAGPLEQY
TRBV3-1 | ASSPPGDSAYNEQF
TRBV2 | ASSDGGSGNTIY
TRBV4-3 | ASSQDLGATNEKLF
TRBV4-2 | ASSQDEGGYGYT
TRBV30 | AWRPPGTANTEAF
TRBV28 | VSSFPGQGMDQN
TRBV15 | ATSRGVGDTGELF
TRBV7-2 | ASSMGTGREQY
TRBV7-8 | ASGDRGYIGYT
TRBV2 | ASSESRSSYNSPLH
TRBV2 | ASSVDSSYNEQF
TRBV20-1 | SARPMDRVGAGELF
TRBV18 | ASSPNDYEQY
TRBV27 | ASSFRRGGYNEQF
TRBV20-1 | SARDLGRDTGELF
TRBV4-3 | ASSPEVGGHYGYT
TRBV20-1 | SARAGTSGFGVETQY
TRBV20-1 | SARERGDTEAF
TRBV14 | ASSQFESNQPQH
TRBV20-1 | SASRPDTPTEAF
TRBV14 | ASSLADSIYGYT
TRBV12-3/TRBV12-4 | ASRPRWRTDYQPQH
TRBV25-1 | ASSEKGTYEQY
TRBV5-5 | ASSPSGALPSTDTQY
TRBV24-1 | ATSDATSGATDTQY
TRBV29-1 | SVRSGYSGNTIY
TRBV2 | AGRTYGGSTDTQY
TRBV2 | ASSERTGGAGDLF
TRBV29-1 | SGGQFNTEAF
TRBV2 | ASSEVAGALYEQY
TRBV20-1 | SASPGLADTDTQY
TRBV29-1 | SVVRDTEAF
TRBV7-3 | ASSIGTGLSTEAF
TRBV2 | ASGRDTLTNEQY